Sequencing of this TCR beta chain was carried out in a study of cytomegalovirus exposure and HLA in healthy donors. As concerns this clone: Its matching antigen is unknown.

13 Jbeta primers and 60 Vbeta primers were used for the PCR. Here immunoSEQ multiplex PCR was the method, and the copy in TCRdb shows in-frame clones only, minus some. The sample lists fewer than 200,000 clones, around 81% occurring once. With V trimmed by 6 bases and J by 8 bases, 5 bases remained unmatched. The CDR3 spans 13 residues. Germline CDR1 reads LGHNA; CDR2 reads YSLEER. Study-level results: For TCR beta chains, V- and J-gene trimming was later linked to a missense DCLRE1C variant. A later analysis appeared to link common viral pathogens to several of the most significant clusters. Under in vitro conditions, a few CMV-associated chains were confirmed as specific for CMV antigens.

The rearrangement uses TRBV4-3 and TRBJ2-1; 9 nucleotides align to TRBD2. Material for sequencing was PBMCs. The TCR was taken from a woman aged 25 to 39 in good health and CMV-seronegative. The CDR3 protein is CASRRSGSDEQFF. The DNA for the CDR3 is TGCGCCAGCAGGCGTAGCGGGAGTGATGAGCAGTTCTTC.